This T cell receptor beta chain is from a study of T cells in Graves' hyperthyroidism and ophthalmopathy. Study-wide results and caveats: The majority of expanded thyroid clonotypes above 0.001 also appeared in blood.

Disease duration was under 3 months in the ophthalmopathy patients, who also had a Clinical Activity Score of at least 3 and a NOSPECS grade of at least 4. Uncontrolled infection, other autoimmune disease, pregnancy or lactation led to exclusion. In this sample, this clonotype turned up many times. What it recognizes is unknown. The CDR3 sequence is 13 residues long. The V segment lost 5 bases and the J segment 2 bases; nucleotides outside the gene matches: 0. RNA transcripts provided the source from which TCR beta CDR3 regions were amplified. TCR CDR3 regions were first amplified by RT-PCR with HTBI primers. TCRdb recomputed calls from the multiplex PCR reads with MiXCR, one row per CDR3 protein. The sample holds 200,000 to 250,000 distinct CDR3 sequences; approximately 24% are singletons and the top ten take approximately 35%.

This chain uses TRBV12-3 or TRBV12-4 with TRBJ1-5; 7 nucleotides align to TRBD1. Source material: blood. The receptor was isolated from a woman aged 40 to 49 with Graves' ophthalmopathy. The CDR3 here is CASSGQGNQPQHF. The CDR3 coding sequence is TGTGCCAGCAGTGGACAGGGCAATCAGCCCCAGCATTTT.